The 13 T cell receptor beta chains below were found in one sample sequenced in a study of blood T cells in healthy people across ages. Together with a sample-barcoded 5' primer, a J-beta primer mix was included in a second PCR lasting roughly 6 to 12 cycles. TCRdb processed the 5' RACE reads anew with MiXCR; each CDR3 protein has one entry. Of around 2 million distinct CDR3 sequences detected, roughly two fifths appear once; the ten largest clones hold under 25%. The sequenced sample was blood. All receptors come from a human donor in good health.

Only a few counts were recorded for this clonotype. The gene calls are TRBV20-1 and TRBJ1-1; 9 bases match TRBD1. This CDR3 is built from 14 residues. The V gene's germline CDR1 is DFQATT and CDR2 SNEGSKA (reference sequence). V trimming: 5 bases; J trimming: 7 bases; junction bases outside the gene matches: 11. CDR3 nucleotide sequence: TGCAGTGCTCCTTCTTCCGGGGGACAGGGTGAAGCTTTCTTT. Translating gives CSAPSSGGQGEAFF.

This clonotype appeared a few times. The chain has TRBV7-8 and TRBJ2-7; D remains unclear. Germline V lookup: CDR1 SGHVS, CDR2 FQNEAQ. V lost 3 bases and J lost 3, with 15 bases in between. The CDR3 has 15 residues. The CDR3 coding sequence is TGTGCCAGCAGCTTTTCCAGGACGGGTAACTACGAGCAGTACTTC. It specifies CASSFSRTGNYEQYF.

The chain links TRBV18 to TRBJ2-5; a weak D match, TRBD1 (5 bases). The J call may not be correct, given that the DNA end is closer to TRBJ2-7. The CDR3 is made up of 13 amino acids. From germline, CDR1 is KGHSH and CDR2 LQKENI. CDR3 nucleotide sequence: TGTGCCAGCTCACCAATCTACGACAGCGAGCAGTACTTC. Its translation is CASSPIYDSEQYF.

This clonotype was picked up a small number of times. This sequence joins TRBV7-2 and TRBJ1-2; no reliable D call. Germline V gene data show CDR1 as SGHTA and CDR2 as FQGNSA. V lost 4 bases and J 0 bases, leaving 9 bases between the germline ends. The CDR3 has 14 amino acids. CDR3 sequence reads: CASSSDPSNYGYTF. The CDR3 DNA reads as TGTGCCAGCAGCTCAGACCCTTCTAACTATGGCTACACCTTC.

This clonotype was observed many times. CDR3 loop: CASSSAGYYGYTF. CDR3 coding DNA: TGTGCCAGCAGTTCGGCGGGCTACTATGGCTACACCTTC. The chain employs TRBV12-3 or TRBV12-4 and TRBJ1-2; D unclear. V lost 4 bases, J lost 3 bases, and 9 bases lay in between. The CDR3 covers 13 residues.

V and J are TRBV12-3 or TRBV12-4 and TRBJ1-4, with D possibly TRBD1 on 6 matching bases. The CDR3 has 13 residues. Trimming removed 7 bases at V and 12 bases at J, with 18 bases between. CDR3 sequence: CASTAGAPGELFF. The CDR3 nucleotides read TGTGCCAGCACCGCAGGGGCCCCGGGGGAACTGTTTTTT.

The table lists this clonotype with a few counts. This sequence joins TRBV7-2 and TRBJ2-3; D not resolved. This CDR3 region has 13 residues. Per germline, CDR1 SGHTA and CDR2 FQGNSA. Trimming shortened V by 3 bases and J by 5 bases, and 9 bases separated the two germline ends. DNA of the CDR3: TGTGCCAGCAGCTTGGAGCCGTTAGATACGCAGTATTTT. Translated, it gives CASSLEPLDTQYF.

Only a few counts were recorded for this clonotype. The V and J genes are TRBV29-1 and TRBJ1-1; D unresolved. This CDR3 has 15 residues. V was cut by 4 bases and J by 0 bases, with 15 bases left in between. Germline lookup yields CDR1 SQVTM and CDR2 ANQGSEA. The CDR3 coding sequence is TGCAGCGTTGGAATGTCACCTTACATGAACACTGAAGCTTTCTTT. This encodes CSVGMSPYMNTEAFF.

This chain connects TRBV7-2 to TRBJ2-1; 8 nucleotides line up with TRBD2. The CDR3 is 17 amino acids. V lost 2 bases to trimming and J lost 1 base; unmatched junction nucleotides: 7. In germline, CDR1 is SGHTA, CDR2 FQGNSA. CDR3 in DNA: TGTGCCAGCAGCTTAATCCCCAGCGGGGGTTCCTACAATGAGCAGTTCTTC. Translating it yields CASSLIPSGGSYNEQFF.

This clonotype was observed a handful of times. The chain is built from TRBV12-3 or TRBV12-4 and TRBJ2-3; 9 positions match TRBD2. This CDR3 contains 14 residues. V was clipped by 6 bases and J by 3 bases; unmatched bases: 4. CDR3 sequence (DNA): TGTGCCAGCAGCCGGACTAGCGCAACAGATACGCAGTATTTT. This gives the protein CASSRTSATDTQYF.

With regard to this clonotype: One base away lies a much larger clone, so this may be a sequencing read error. V is TRBV12-3 or TRBV12-4 and J is TRBJ2-4, with 15 positions matching TRBD2. The DNA end is more similar to TRBJ2-7, so the J call may be wrong. This CDR3 is 16 amino acids long. In DNA, the CDR3 is TGTGCCAGCGGTTCCCCGGGACTAGCGGGGGGATACGAGCAGTACTTC. Translated: CASGSPGLAGGYEQYF.

This clonotype was seen a handful of times. The CDR3 region is CSATSWDTEAFF. The CDR3 DNA reads as TGCAGTGCTACATCTTGGGACACTGAAGCTTTCTTT. V usage is TRBV20-1 and J usage is TRBJ1-1; D gene unclear. The germline CDR1 and CDR2 sequences are DFQATT and SNEGSKA (reference sequence). The length of the CDR3 is 12 residues. The V end was cut by 4 bases, the J end by 3 bases, with 9 bases between.

Turning to this clonotype: One junction end does not reproduce the germline sequence, and a read error may be involved. J is TRBJ1-1 and V is TRBV7-9; 7 bases line up with TRBD1. Germline CDR1 SEHNR, CDR2 FQNEAQ (reference sequence). There are 15 residues in the CDR3. CDR3 sequence reads: CASGLIRGVGTEAFF. CDR3 DNA: TGTGCCAGCGGCTTAATCAGGGGGGTGGGCACTGAAGCTTTCTTT.